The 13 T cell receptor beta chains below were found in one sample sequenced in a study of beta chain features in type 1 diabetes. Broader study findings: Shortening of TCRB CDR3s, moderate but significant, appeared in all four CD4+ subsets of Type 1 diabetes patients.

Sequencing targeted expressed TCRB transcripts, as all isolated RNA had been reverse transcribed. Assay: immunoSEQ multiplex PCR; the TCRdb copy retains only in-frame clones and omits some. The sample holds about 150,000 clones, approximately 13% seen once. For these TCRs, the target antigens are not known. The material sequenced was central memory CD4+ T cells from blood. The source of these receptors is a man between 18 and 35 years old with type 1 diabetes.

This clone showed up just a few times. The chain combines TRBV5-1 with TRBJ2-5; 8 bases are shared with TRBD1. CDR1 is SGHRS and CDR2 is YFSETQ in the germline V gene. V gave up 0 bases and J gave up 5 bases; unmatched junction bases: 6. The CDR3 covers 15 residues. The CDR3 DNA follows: TGCGCCAGCAGCTTGGGCCAGGGGGCGAGGGAGACCCAGTACTTC. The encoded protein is CASSLGQGARETQYF. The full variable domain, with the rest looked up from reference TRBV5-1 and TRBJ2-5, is KAGVTQTPRYLIKTRGQQVTLSCSPISGHRSVSWYQQTPGQGLQFLFEYFSETQRNKGNFPGRFSGRQFSNSRSEMNVSTLELGDSALYLCASSLGQGARETQYFGPGTRLLVL.

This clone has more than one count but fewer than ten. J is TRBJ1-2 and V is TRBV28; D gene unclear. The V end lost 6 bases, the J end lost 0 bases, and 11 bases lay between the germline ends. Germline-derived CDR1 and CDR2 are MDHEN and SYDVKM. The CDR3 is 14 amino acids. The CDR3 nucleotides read TGTGCCAGCAGGACCTCGGGGACTAACTATGGCTACACCTTC. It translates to CASRTSGTNYGYTF.

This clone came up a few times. For the CDR3, the DNA is TGTGCCAGCAGCCCCCTGGGGGAGCTGAACACTGAAGCTTTCTTT. Encoded protein: CASSPLGELNTEAFF. The rearrangement joins TRBV4-2 to TRBJ1-1, with a possible D match to TRBD1 (5 bases). The CDR3 is 15 amino acids. In germline, CDR1 is LGHNA, CDR2 YNFKEQ. V shed 4 bases and J shed 0 bases, with 12 bases lying between them.

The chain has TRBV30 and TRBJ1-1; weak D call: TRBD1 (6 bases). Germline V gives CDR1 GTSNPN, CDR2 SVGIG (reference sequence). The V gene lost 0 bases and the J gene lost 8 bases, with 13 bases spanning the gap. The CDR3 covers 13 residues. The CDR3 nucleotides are TGTGCCTGGAGTGTTTCAGGGGCCCGAGAAGCTTTCTTT. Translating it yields CAWSVSGAREAFF.

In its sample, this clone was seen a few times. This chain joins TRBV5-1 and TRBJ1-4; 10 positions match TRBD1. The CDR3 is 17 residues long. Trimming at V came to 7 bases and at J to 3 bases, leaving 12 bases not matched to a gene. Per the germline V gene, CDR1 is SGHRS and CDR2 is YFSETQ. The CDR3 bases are TGCGCCAGCGCTCGACAGGGGGCGGATGATTCTAATGAAAAACTGTTTTTT. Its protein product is CASARQGADDSNEKLFF.

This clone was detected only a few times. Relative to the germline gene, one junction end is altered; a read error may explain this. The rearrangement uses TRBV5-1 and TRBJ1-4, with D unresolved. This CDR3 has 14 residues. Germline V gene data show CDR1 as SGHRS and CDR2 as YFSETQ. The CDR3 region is CAISQTTTNEKLFF. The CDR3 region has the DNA TGCGCCATCAGCCAGACAACAACTAATGAAAAACTGTTTTTT.

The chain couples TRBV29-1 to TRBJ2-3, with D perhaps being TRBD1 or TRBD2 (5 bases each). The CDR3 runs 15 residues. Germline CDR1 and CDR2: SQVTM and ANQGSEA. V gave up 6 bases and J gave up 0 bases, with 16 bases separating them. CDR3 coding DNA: TGCAGCGTGCAAGGGGCGGGCCCCAGCACAGATACGCAGTATTTT. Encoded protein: CSVQGAGPSTDTQYF.

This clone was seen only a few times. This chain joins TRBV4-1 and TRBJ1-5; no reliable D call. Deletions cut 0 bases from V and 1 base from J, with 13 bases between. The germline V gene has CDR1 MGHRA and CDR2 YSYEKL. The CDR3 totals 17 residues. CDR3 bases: TGCGCCAGCAGCCAAGATAGGGTGGCCAGCAGCAATCAGCCCCAGCATTTT. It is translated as CASSQDRVASSNQPQHF.

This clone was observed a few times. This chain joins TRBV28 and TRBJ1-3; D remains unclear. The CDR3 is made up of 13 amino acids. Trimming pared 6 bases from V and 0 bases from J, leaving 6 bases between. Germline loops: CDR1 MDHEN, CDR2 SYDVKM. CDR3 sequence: CASSPNSGNTIYF. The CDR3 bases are TGTGCCAGCAGCCCAAACTCTGGAAACACCATATATTTT.

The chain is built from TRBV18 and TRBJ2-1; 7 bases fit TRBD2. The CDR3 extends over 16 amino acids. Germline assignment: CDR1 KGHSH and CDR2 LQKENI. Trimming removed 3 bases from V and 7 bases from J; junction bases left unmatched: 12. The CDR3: CASSPLGSGDWNEQFF. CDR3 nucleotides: TGTGCCAGCTCACCCCTAGGGAGCGGGGATTGGAATGAGCAGTTCTTC.

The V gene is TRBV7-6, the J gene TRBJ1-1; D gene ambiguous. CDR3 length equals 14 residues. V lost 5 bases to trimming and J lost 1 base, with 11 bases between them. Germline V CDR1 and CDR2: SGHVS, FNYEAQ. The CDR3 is CASSPGPQNTEAFF. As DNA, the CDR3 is TGTGCCAGCAGCCCCGGACCGCAGAACACTGAAGCTTTCTTT.

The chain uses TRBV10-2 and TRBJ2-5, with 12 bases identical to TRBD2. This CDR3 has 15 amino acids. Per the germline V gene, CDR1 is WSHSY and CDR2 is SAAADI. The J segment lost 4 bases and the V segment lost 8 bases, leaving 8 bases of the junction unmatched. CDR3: CASYTGLAGLETQYF. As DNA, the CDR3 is TGCGCCAGCTACACCGGACTAGCGGGGTTAGAGACCCAGTACTTC.

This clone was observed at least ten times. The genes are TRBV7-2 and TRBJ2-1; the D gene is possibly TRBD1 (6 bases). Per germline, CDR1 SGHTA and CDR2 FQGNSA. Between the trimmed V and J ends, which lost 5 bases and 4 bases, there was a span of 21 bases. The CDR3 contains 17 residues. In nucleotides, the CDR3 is TGTGCCAGCAGCAGAAGCTCGGGACAATCGGTATACAATGAGCAGTTCTTC. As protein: CASSRSSGQSVYNEQFF.